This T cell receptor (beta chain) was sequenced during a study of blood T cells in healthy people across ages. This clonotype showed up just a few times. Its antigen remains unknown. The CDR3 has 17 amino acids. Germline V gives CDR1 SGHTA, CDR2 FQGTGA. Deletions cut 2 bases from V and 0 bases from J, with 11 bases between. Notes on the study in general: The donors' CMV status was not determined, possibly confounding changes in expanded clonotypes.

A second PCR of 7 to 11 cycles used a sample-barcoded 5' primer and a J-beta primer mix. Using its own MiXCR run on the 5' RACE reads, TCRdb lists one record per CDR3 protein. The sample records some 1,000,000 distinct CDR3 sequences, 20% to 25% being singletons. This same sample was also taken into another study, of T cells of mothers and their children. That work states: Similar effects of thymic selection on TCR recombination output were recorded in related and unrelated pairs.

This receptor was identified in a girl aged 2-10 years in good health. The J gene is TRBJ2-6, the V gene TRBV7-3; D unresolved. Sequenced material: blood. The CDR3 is CASSLVASSSGANVLTF. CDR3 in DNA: TGTGCCAGCAGCTTAGTGGCAAGCAGCTCTGGGGCCAACGTCCTGACTTTC.